The subject of this entry is one TCR beta chain. These data belong to a study of blood T cell repertoires in COVID-19. Whole-study context: Sources were T cells, B-cell-depleted T cells, or PBMCs; the material itself was cDNA or gDNA.

In the original workflow: Quantification of nucleated cells was approximated via reference gene primer amplification. Clones were sequenced by immunoSEQ multiplex PCR, and TCRdb holds only the in-frame ones, with some missing. The V and J calls and the clone size are those of that table, but D and trimming were determined from the DNA. The profile shows about 160,000 clones, approximately 80% of them singletons. Participants, about 18 to 100 years old, spanned fewer than 25 US areas. Before being deemed recovered, Cohort 3 donors had two negative PCRs, clearance, or symptom resolution. V trimming: 3 bases; J trimming: 6 bases; junction bases outside the gene matches: 4. Germline V CDR1 and CDR2: SGHRS, YFSETQ. The CDR3 covers 15 residues.

The J gene is TRBJ1-6, the V gene TRBV5-1; 9 bases are a match to TRBD1. The sample was PBMCs or T cells enriched from blood (not recorded which). This receptor was obtained from a woman in her sixties or seventies who had recovered from COVID-19. The CDR3, as DNA: TGCGCCAGCAGCTCGGGACAGGGAGGTAATTCACCCCTCCACTTT. Translated, it gives CASSSGQGGNSPLHF.